This is a list of T cell receptor beta chains from one sample in a study of T-cell reconstitution after alpha-beta-depleted transplantation in children. TCRdb fed the PCR reads into MiXCR, producing one record per CDR3 protein. The sample has 210,000 or so distinct CDR3 sequences, approximately 9.5% seen once; the top ten hold approximately 5.9%. The sequenced sample was PBMCs from the stem cell graft donor, obtained from the stem cell graft. These receptors originate from a human donor who donated a stem cell graft to a child with acute lymphoblastic leukemia. Each CDR3 is given with its conserved first and last residue. A D gene is named only where the DNA matches it firmly. The listing skips clone size in some rows; elsewhere it reads once, few, many or a size class.

v_gene: TRBV29-1
d_gene: -
abundance: -
j_gene: TRBJ1-1
CDR3nt: TGCAGCATTGACACCAGACCGAACACTGAAGCTTTCTTT
CDR3aa: CSIDTRPNTEAFF

v_gene: TRBV10-3
d_gene: -
abundance: few
j_gene: TRBJ2-2
CDR3nt: TGTGCCATCAGTGAGTCGAATTTAATGGCAGCCAACACCGGGGAGCTGTTTTTT
CDR3aa: CAISESNLMAANTGELFF

v_gene: TRBV12-3/TRBV12-4
d_gene: TRBD1
abundance: few
j_gene: TRBJ2-7
CDR3nt: TGTGCCAGCCGCTTGGGACAGATCTACGAGCAGTACTTC
CDR3aa: CASRLGQIYEQYF

v_gene: TRBV24-1
d_gene: -
abundance: few
j_gene: TRBJ2-2
CDR3nt: TGTGCCACCAGTGACGCCAGGACTAACACCGGGGAGCTGTTTTTT
CDR3aa: CATSDARTNTGELFF

v_gene: TRBV6-1
d_gene: -
abundance: few
j_gene: TRBJ2-6
CDR3nt: TGTGCCAGCAGTGAGAGGGATGGGGCCAACGTCCTGACTTTC
CDR3aa: CASSERDGANVLTF

v_gene: TRBV5-1
d_gene: TRBD1
abundance: many
j_gene: TRBJ2-5
CDR3nt: TGCGCCAGCAGCTCCGACCGGGACAGGTTTCAAGAGACCCAGTACTTC
CDR3aa: CASSSDRDRFQETQYF

v_gene: TRBV11-2
d_gene: TRBD1
abundance: -
j_gene: TRBJ1-5
CDR3nt: TGTGCCAGCAGCTCCCGGACAGGGGCCTCTTATAGCAATCAGCCCCAGCATTTT
CDR3aa: CASSSRTGASYSNQPQHF

v_gene: TRBV6-5
d_gene: -
abundance: few
j_gene: TRBJ2-6
CDR3nt: TGTGCCAGCAGTTACTCGAATAGGGGATCCGGGGCCAACGTCCTGACTTTC
CDR3aa: CASSYSNRGSGANVLTF

v_gene: TRBV20-1
d_gene: -
abundance: few
j_gene: TRBJ2-5
CDR3nt: TGCAGTGCATGGAGGTACCAAGAGACCCAGTACTTC
CDR3aa: CSAWRYQETQYF

v_gene: TRBV12-3/TRBV12-4
d_gene: -
abundance: many
j_gene: TRBJ2-3
CDR3nt: TGTGCCAGCAGACTATCTAGCACAGATACGCAGTATTTT
CDR3aa: CASRLSSTDTQYF

v_gene: TRBV12-3/TRBV12-4
d_gene: -
abundance: -
j_gene: TRBJ1-5
CDR3nt: TGTGCCGGCAAGCTAACAGCCAGCAATCAGCCCCAGCATTTT
CDR3aa: CAGKLTASNQPQHF

v_gene: TRBV19
d_gene: -
abundance: many
j_gene: TRBJ1-1
CDR3nt: TGTGCCAGTAGTTTCACGAGGGCTGAAGCTTTCTTT
CDR3aa: CASSFTRAEAFF

v_gene: TRBV5-6
d_gene: -
abundance: many
j_gene: TRBJ1-1
CDR3nt: TGTGCCAGCAGCTTGGGGGAGCTACGCCTCATGAACACTGAAGCTTTCTTT
CDR3aa: CASSLGELRLMNTEAFF

v_gene: TRBV4-1
d_gene: -
abundance: few
j_gene: TRBJ2-7
CDR3nt: TGCGCCAGCAGCCAGATGGGCGAGCAGTACTTC
CDR3aa: CASSQMGEQYF

v_gene: TRBV4-1
d_gene: TRBD1
abundance: -
j_gene: TRBJ1-2
CDR3nt: TGCGCCAGCAGCCACCCGGGACAGGAGGTCGACTTTGGCTATGGCTACACCTTC
CDR3aa: CASSHPGQEVDFGYGYTF

v_gene: TRBV7-8
d_gene: TRBD2
abundance: -
j_gene: TRBJ2-7
CDR3nt: TGTGCCAGCAGCTTAGTTCCAGCTAGCGGGGGGGCAAACTCCTACGAGCAGTACTTC
CDR3aa: CASSLVPASGGANSYEQYF

v_gene: TRBV4-1
d_gene: TRBD2
abundance: -
j_gene: TRBJ2-1
CDR3nt: TGCGCCAGCAGCCAAGATCGGGGCGGGGGACTTTACAATGAGCAGTTCTTC
CDR3aa: CASSQDRGGGLYNEQFF

v_gene: TRBV25-1
d_gene: -
abundance: -
j_gene: TRBJ2-7
CDR3nt: TGTGCCAGCACCCCTCGGACGGCCTCCTACGAGCAGTACTTC
CDR3aa: CASTPRTASYEQYF

v_gene: TRBV5-1
d_gene: -
abundance: -
j_gene: TRBJ1-4
CDR3nt: TGCGCCAGCAGCTTGGAGGGGCCCTATGATGAAAAACTGTTTTTT
CDR3aa: CASSLEGPYDEKLFF

v_gene: TRBV28
d_gene: TRBD1
abundance: -
j_gene: TRBJ1-4
CDR3nt: TGTGCCAGCAGTCCGTCCCGACAGGGCGGAAATGAAAAACTGTTTTTT
CDR3aa: CASSPSRQGGNEKLFF

v_gene: TRBV12-3/TRBV12-4
d_gene: -
abundance: many
j_gene: TRBJ1-1
CDR3nt: TGTGCCAGCAGCTTGGGAGAGAACACTGAAGCTTTCTTT
CDR3aa: CASSLGENTEAFF

v_gene: TRBV20-1
d_gene: -
abundance: many
j_gene: TRBJ2-7
CDR3nt: TGCAGTGCTAGAAGGTTAGATAGGGGGGACTACGAGCAGTACTTC
CDR3aa: CSARRLDRGDYEQYF

v_gene: TRBV25-1
d_gene: TRBD1
abundance: many
j_gene: TRBJ1-2
CDR3nt: TGTGCCAGCAGTGCCGGGACAGGCTCATATGGCTACACCTTC
CDR3aa: CASSAGTGSYGYTF

v_gene: TRBV12-3/TRBV12-4
d_gene: TRBD1
abundance: -
j_gene: TRBJ1-2
CDR3nt: TGTGCCAGCAGTTCAGACAGGGGAAAAAGAGGCTACACCTTC
CDR3aa: CASSSDRGKRGYTF

v_gene: TRBV15
d_gene: TRBD1
abundance: few
j_gene: TRBJ2-2
CDR3nt: TGTGCCACCAGTCGGGATAGACACAGGGGGTCCGGGGAGCTGTTTTTT
CDR3aa: CATSRDRHRGSGELFF

v_gene: TRBV12-3/TRBV12-4
d_gene: TRBD1
abundance: many
j_gene: TRBJ1-2
CDR3nt: TGTGCCAGCAGTGAGGGGGCCTATGGCTACACCTTC
CDR3aa: CASSEGAYGYTF

v_gene: TRBV7-8
d_gene: TRBD1
abundance: many
j_gene: TRBJ2-4
CDR3nt: TGTGCCAGCAGCTCTGAGACAGGGGTCAAAAACATTCAGTACTTC
CDR3aa: CASSSETGVKNIQYF

v_gene: TRBV10-1
d_gene: -
abundance: -
j_gene: TRBJ1-1
CDR3nt: TGCGCCAGCAGTGAGTCGGGCATGGGGGGCAGAGCTTTCTTT
CDR3aa: CASSESGMGGRAFF

v_gene: TRBV12-3/TRBV12-4
d_gene: -
abundance: few
j_gene: TRBJ1-2
CDR3nt: TGTGCCAGCGGCCGGGGGGGCTATGGCTACACCTTC
CDR3aa: CASGRGGYGYTF

v_gene: TRBV2
d_gene: -
abundance: -
j_gene: TRBJ2-7
CDR3nt: TGTGCCAGCAGTCCCGGAGGGACCTCCTACGAGCAGTACTTC
CDR3aa: CASSPGGTSYEQYF

v_gene: TRBV19
d_gene: -
abundance: -
j_gene: TRBJ2-7
CDR3nt: TGTGCCAGTAGTATGTCCGGGGGCTGGTCCTACGAGCAGTACTTC
CDR3aa: CASSMSGGWSYEQYF

v_gene: TRBV12-3/TRBV12-4
d_gene: -
abundance: many
j_gene: TRBJ2-3
CDR3nt: TGTGCCAGCAGTTGGACAACAGATACGCAGTATTTT
CDR3aa: CASSWTTDTQYF

v_gene: TRBV4-1
d_gene: -
abundance: many
j_gene: TRBJ2-5
CDR3nt: TGCGCCAGCAGCCAAGGAGTAGGGGAAGAGACCCAGTACTTC
CDR3aa: CASSQGVGEETQYF

v_gene: TRBV24-1
d_gene: -
abundance: many
j_gene: TRBJ2-7
CDR3nt: TGTGCCACCAGTGATTTTATCTCAGGGGTTCAGTACTTC
CDR3aa: CATSDFISGVQYF

v_gene: TRBV10-1
d_gene: TRBD2
abundance: few
j_gene: TRBJ2-7
CDR3nt: TGCGCCAGCAGCCCTTACGGACTAGCGGGGGCCTTCTACGAGCAGTACTTC
CDR3aa: CASSPYGLAGAFYEQYF

v_gene: TRBV7-2
d_gene: TRBD2
abundance: few
j_gene: TRBJ2-5
CDR3nt: TGTGCCAGCAGCCTCAACCCCGGGGGGAGCCTAGAGACCCAGTACTTC
CDR3aa: CASSLNPGGSLETQYF

v_gene: TRBV7-9
d_gene: TRBD1
abundance: -
j_gene: TRBJ1-2
CDR3nt: TGTGCCAGCACCCAGGGACAGGGCTTAATGGGCTACACCTTC
CDR3aa: CASTQGQGLMGYTF

v_gene: TRBV5-1
d_gene: TRBD2
abundance: -
j_gene: TRBJ2-7
CDR3nt: TGCGCCAGCAGCTTGGCCGTGGAGGGACTACCCCTCCCCTACGAGCAGTACTTC
CDR3aa: CASSLAVEGLPLPYEQYF

v_gene: TRBV5-1
d_gene: -
abundance: many
j_gene: TRBJ1-5
CDR3nt: TGCGCCAGCAGCTTGGGGGACAAAGATCAGCCCCAGCATTTT
CDR3aa: CASSLGDKDQPQHF

v_gene: TRBV5-1
d_gene: -
abundance: -
j_gene: TRBJ1-1
CDR3nt: TGCGCCAGCAGCTTTGAACCTCCGAACACTGAAGCTTTCTTT
CDR3aa: CASSFEPPNTEAFF

v_gene: TRBV12-3/TRBV12-4
d_gene: TRBD2
abundance: once
j_gene: TRBJ2-1
CDR3nt: TGTGCCAGCAGCCCTATAGCGGGGCAACCCAATGAGCAGTTCTTC
CDR3aa: CASSPIAGQPNEQFF

v_gene: TRBV7-2
d_gene: -
abundance: few
j_gene: TRBJ2-2
CDR3nt: TGTGCCAGCAGCTTAAATCTAGGCGGGAACACCGGGGAGCTGTTTTTT
CDR3aa: CASSLNLGGNTGELFF

v_gene: TRBV20-1
d_gene: -
abundance: -
j_gene: TRBJ2-5
CDR3nt: TGCAGTGCTAGAGATTCCCAGGGCCAAGAGACCCAGTACTTC
CDR3aa: CSARDSQGQETQYF

v_gene: TRBV11-2
d_gene: -
abundance: few
j_gene: TRBJ2-7
CDR3nt: TGTGCCAGCACCCCGCTGGGGGGGCGAAACGAGCAGTACTTC
CDR3aa: CASTPLGGRNEQYF

v_gene: TRBV14
d_gene: -
abundance: -
j_gene: TRBJ1-2
CDR3nt: TGTGCCAGCAGCCAAGGTCTCGGCTACACCTTC
CDR3aa: CASSQGLGYTF